What follows are 15 T cell receptor beta chains derived from one specimen sequenced in a study of identical twins. Via MiXCR, TCRdb re-called the 5' RACE reads, giving one row per CDR3 protein. The sample shows roughly 1.6 million distinct CDR3 sequences, less than 35% of them seen only once. Input material: cord blood. The receptors were gathered from a newborn girl in good health.

This chain uses TRBV2 with TRBJ2-5; 8 bases align to TRBD2. The CDR3 has 13 amino acids. V lost 4 bases to trimming and J lost 4 bases; unmatched junction nucleotides: 2. Germline V gene sequence: CDR1 SNHLY, CDR2 FYNNEI. The CDR3 region has the DNA TGTGCCAGCAGTGGGACTAGCCGAGAGACCCAGTACTTC. Amino acids: CASSGTSRETQYF.

This clonotype was recorded a few times. This chain links TRBV20-1 with TRBJ1-6; tentatively, D is TRBD1 (5 bases). Germline V gene data show CDR1 as DFQATT and CDR2 as SNEGSKA (reference sequence). CDR3 length: 16 residues. Deletions cut 4 bases from V and 0 bases from J, with 13 bases between. DNA for the CDR3: TGCAGTGCTATATCCGGGGGGAGCTCCTATAATTCACCCCTCCACTTT. This gives the protein CSAISGGSSYNSPLHF.

This clonotype was observed at least ten times. The chain combines TRBV4-2 with TRBJ2-1; 11 bases map to TRBD2. This CDR3 is 15 amino acids long. V lost 5 bases, J lost 6 bases, and 6 bases stayed unmatched. Germline loops: CDR1 LGHNA, CDR2 YNFKEQ. CDR3 residues: CASSVLAGEGNEQFF. CDR3 bases: TGTGCCAGCAGCGTACTAGCGGGAGAGGGCAATGAGCAGTTCTTC.

The table lists this clonotype with many counts. The chain joins TRBV6-1 to TRBJ2-5, with D uncertain. Per the germline V gene, CDR1 is MNHNS and CDR2 is SASEGT. V was trimmed by 10 bases and J by 0 bases, leaving 15 bases between them. The CDR3 loop spans 14 amino acids. DNA of the CDR3: TGTGCCACCCAACGCCGAGAGTACCAAGAGACCCAGTACTTC. It is translated as CATQRREYQETQYF.

V gene TRBV28 combines with J gene TRBJ1-1, with unresolved D. The V and J ends lost 6 bases and 8 bases respectively, with 13 bases between them. The CDR3 runs 12 residues. Germline V gene data show CDR1 as MDHEN and CDR2 as SYDVKM. CDR3 nucleotide sequence: TGTGCCAGCAGCCCTAGCGTTTCGGAAGCTTTCTTT. Its translation is CASSPSVSEAFF.

This clonotype was counted a few times. The chain carries TRBV20-1 and TRBJ2-5; the match to TRBD2 covers 12 bases. Germline V lookup: CDR1 DFQATT, CDR2 SNEGSKA (reference sequence). CDR3 length equals 14 residues. The V gene end was trimmed by 4 bases and the J gene end by 5 bases; junction bases not matched to a gene: 5. The CDR3 DNA reads as TGCAGTGCTACACGACTAGCGGGAGTGGAGACCCAGTACTTC. It yields the protein CSATRLAGVETQYF.

This clonotype appeared a few times. The rearrangement joins TRBV5-6 to TRBJ2-1, with D possibly matching TRBD2 (6 bases). Trimming shortened V by 4 bases and J by 0 bases, and 11 bases separated the two germline ends. CDR1 SGHDT and CDR2 YYEEEE come from the germline V gene. The CDR3 consists of 15 residues. Here the CDR3 DNA reads TGTGCCAGCAGCCCGGGGGATTTCTCCTACAATGAGCAGTTCTTC. This gives the protein CASSPGDFSYNEQFF.

This clonotype was seen only a few times. This chain links TRBV28 with TRBJ2-4; a weak D match, TRBD2 (6 bases). The assigned J gene may be wrong: the sequence end matches TRBJ2-7 better. The CDR3 loop spans 15 amino acids. The V gene's germline CDR1 is MDHEN and CDR2 SYDVKM. CDR3 bases: TGTGCCAGCAGTTTGGTCCTGGGGGGTTCGGACGAGCAGTACTTC. Residues: CASSLVLGGSDEQYF.

Notes on this clonotype: A much larger clone sits a single nucleotide away, making a read error possible. The chain combines TRBV5-1 with TRBJ2-5, with D possibly TRBD1 on 7 matching bases. The V gene lost 4 bases and the J gene lost 11 bases, with 24 bases spanning the gap. The length of the CDR3 is 15 residues. The germline gives CDR1 SGHRS, CDR2 YFSETQ. The CDR3 region has the DNA TGCGCCAGCAGCCTGCGGGACAGAACTTCCTACGGGCAGTACTTC. Encoded protein: CASSLRDRTSYGQYF.

This chain uses TRBV24-1 with TRBJ1-2, with 9 bases aligning to TRBD1. The V segment lost 2 bases and the J segment 6 bases; nucleotides outside the gene matches: 0. The CDR3 loop spans 13 amino acids. The V gene's germline CDR1 is KGHDR and CDR2 SFDVKD. The CDR3: CATSDYRGHGYTF. CDR3 nucleotide sequence: TGTGCCACCAGTGATTACAGGGGGCATGGCTACACCTTC.

The chain combines TRBV20-1 with TRBJ2-3; 8 bases map to TRBD2. V dropped 6 bases and J dropped 2; count of bases not matched to a gene: 16. The CDR3 runs 17 residues. Germline CDR1 and CDR2: DFQATT and SNEGSKA (reference sequence). CDR3: CSALRTKRESITDTQYF. In nucleotides, the CDR3 is TGCAGTGCCCTCCGGACTAAGCGGGAGTCAATCACAGATACGCAGTATTTT.

The rearrangement joins TRBV10-3 to TRBJ2-7; 9 bases map to TRBD1. The germline gives CDR1 ENHRY, CDR2 SYGVKD. This CDR3 is 16 amino acids long. Germline trimming cut 6 bases from V and 7 bases from J; bases unmatched to any gene: 16. CDR3: CAIRRVFTTGGDEQYF. The CDR3 nucleotides read TGTGCCATCAGGAGGGTCTTTACGACAGGGGGGGATGAGCAGTACTTC.

The genes are TRBV7-2 and TRBJ1-1; D gene uncertain. The CDR3 length is 13 residues. V was trimmed by 6 bases and J by 4 bases, leaving 12 bases between them. CDR1 and CDR2 from the germline V gene are SGHTA and FQGNSA. The CDR3 protein is CASSQSRFTEAFF. The CDR3 DNA is TGTGCCAGCAGTCAATCAAGGTTCACTGAAGCTTTCTTT.

This clonotype was seen only a few times. The V gene is TRBV18, the J gene TRBJ2-1, with a weak D call TRBD2 (5 bases). The J call is in doubt because the DNA end fits TRBJ2-7 better. This CDR3 comprises 14 residues. Germline V gene sequence: CDR1 KGHSH, CDR2 LQKENI. CDR3 protein: CASSPLDSHNEQYF. Written as DNA, the CDR3 is TGTGCCAGCTCACCACTGGACTCCCACAATGAGCAGTACTTC.

The chain has TRBV25-1 and TRBJ2-7; D gene unclear. Germline V gives CDR1 MGHDK, CDR2 SYGVNS. Trimming took off 5 bases at V and 6 bases at J, with 23 bases between the two ends. This CDR3 is built from 16 residues. CDR3 sequence: CASSTLKGLQGGEQYF. The CDR3 DNA follows: TGTGCCAGCAGTACCCTCAAGGGCTTACAAGGTGGCGAGCAGTACTTC.